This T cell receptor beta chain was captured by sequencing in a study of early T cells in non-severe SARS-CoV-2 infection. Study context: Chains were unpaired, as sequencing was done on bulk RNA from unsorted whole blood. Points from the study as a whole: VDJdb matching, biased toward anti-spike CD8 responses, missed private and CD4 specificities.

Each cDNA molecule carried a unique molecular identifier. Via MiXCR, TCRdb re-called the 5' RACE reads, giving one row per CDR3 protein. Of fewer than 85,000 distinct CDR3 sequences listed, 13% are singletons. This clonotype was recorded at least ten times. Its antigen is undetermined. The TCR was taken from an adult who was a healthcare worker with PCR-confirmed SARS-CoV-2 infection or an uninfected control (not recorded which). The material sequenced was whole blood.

The CDR3 bases are TGTGCCAGTAGTCTAGCGGGGGGGAGAGATACGCAGTATTTT. As protein: CASSLAGGRDTQYF. The chain carries TRBV19 and TRBJ2-3, with 12 bases lining up with TRBD2. CDR1 is LNHDA, CDR2 SQIVND, per germline (reference sequence). With V trimmed by 5 bases and J by 5 bases, 2 bases remained unmatched. CDR3 length: 14 residues. Supplemented by reference TRBV19 and TRBJ2-3, the full variable domain reads DGGITQSPKYLFRKEGQNVTLSCEQNLNHDAMYWYRQDPGQGLRLIYYSQIVNDFQKGDIAEGYSVSREKKESFPLTVTSAQKNPTAFYLCASSLAGGRDTQYFGPGTRLTVL.